The rows below give T cell receptor beta chains drawn from one sample of a study of shared clonotypes between healthy human individuals. Some clones are missing from TCRdb's copy, which holds only in-frame ones; the method was immunoSEQ multiplex PCR. The table records roughly 590,000 clones, just under 97% of them present only once. The specimen was naive CD8+ T cells sorted from blood. These receptors were obtained from a woman aged 25 to 45 in good health. CDR3s include the opening cysteine and the closing phenylalanine or tryptophan. A D gene is named only where the DNA matches it firmly. Where a row states a size, it is once, few, many or the class of an expanded clone; other rows omit it.

clone size: .
J gene: TRBJ2-7
V gene: TRBV28
D gene: .
CDR3 protein: CASSPGTSYEQYF
CDR3 DNA: TGTGCCAGCAGTCCAGGGACATCTTACGAGCAGTACTTC

clone size: .
J gene: TRBJ2-5
V gene: TRBV28
D gene: .
CDR3 protein: CASSFAKYQETQYF
CDR3 DNA: TGTGCCAGCAGTTTCGCCAAGTACCAAGAGACCCAGTACTTC

clone size: .
J gene: TRBJ1-5
V gene: TRBV30
D gene: .
CDR3 protein: CAWRADSTGNQPQHF
CDR3 DNA: TGTGCCTGGAGGGCCGACTCCACCGGCAATCAGCCCCAGCATTTT

clone size: .
J gene: TRBJ1-3
V gene: TRBV19
D gene: .
CDR3 protein: CASSMGRNSGNTIYF
CDR3 DNA: TGTGCCAGTAGTATGGGACGGAACTCTGGAAACACCATATATTTT

clone size: .
J gene: TRBJ1-4
V gene: TRBV2
D gene: .
CDR3 protein: CASSDLRRSPGEKLFF
CDR3 DNA: TGTGCCAGCAGTGATCTTAGGAGGTCGCCAGGGGAAAAACTGTTTTTT

clone size: .
J gene: TRBJ2-7
V gene: TRBV2
D gene: .
CDR3 protein: CASSDGQLSSYEQYF
CDR3 DNA: TGTGCCAGCAGTGACGGCCAGCTGAGCTCCTACGAGCAGTACTTC

clone size: .
J gene: TRBJ2-7
V gene: TRBV4-1
D gene: .
CDR3 protein: CASSQPGLRANEQYF
CDR3 DNA: TGCGCCAGCAGCCAACCGGGCCTCAGGGCGAACGAGCAGTACTTC

clone size: .
J gene: TRBJ2-7
V gene: TRBV19
D gene: TRBD2
CDR3 protein: CASSSGRIYEQYF
CDR3 DNA: TGTGCCAGTAGCAGCGGGAGAATCTACGAGCAGTACTTC

clone size: .
J gene: TRBJ2-7
V gene: TRBV15
D gene: .
CDR3 protein: CATSSDSGIEQYF
CDR3 DNA: TGTGCCACCAGCAGTGATTCTGGGATCGAGCAGTACTTC

clone size: once
J gene: TRBJ1-1
V gene: TRBV10-3
D gene: .
CDR3 protein: CAISDDPNTAFF
CDR3 DNA: TGTGCCATCAGTGACGACCCGAATACCGCTTTCTTT

clone size: .
J gene: TRBJ1-1
V gene: TRBV27
D gene: .
CDR3 protein: CASSLAPGGTEAFF
CDR3 DNA: TGTGCCAGCAGTTTGGCCCCAGGAGGCACTGAAGCTTTCTTT

clone size: .
J gene: TRBJ2-7
V gene: TRBV27
D gene: .
CDR3 protein: CASSFGTLYEQYF
CDR3 DNA: TGTGCCAGCAGTTTTGGGACTCTCTACGAGCAGTACTTC

clone size: .
J gene: TRBJ1-5
V gene: TRBV28
D gene: TRBD1
CDR3 protein: CASRPGGQQPQHF
CDR3 DNA: TGTGCCAGCCGACCAGGGGGGCAACAGCCCCAGCATTTT

clone size: .
J gene: TRBJ2-4
V gene: TRBV13
D gene: TRBD1
CDR3 protein: CASSPGQGGYIQYF
CDR3 DNA: TGTGCCAGCAGCCCGGGACAGGGAGGATACATTCAGTACTTC

clone size: .
J gene: TRBJ2-3
V gene: TRBV15
D gene: .
CDR3 protein: CATSSRAPDTQYF
CDR3 DNA: TGTGCCACCAGCTCCCGAGCACCAGATACGCAGTATTTT

clone size: .
J gene: TRBJ1-1
V gene: TRBV7-9
D gene: .
CDR3 protein: CASSPAGNTEAFF
CDR3 DNA: TGTGCCAGCAGTCCCGCCGGGAACACTGAAGCTTTCTTT

clone size: .
J gene: TRBJ2-2
V gene: TRBV29-1
D gene: TRBD2
CDR3 protein: CSVWLAGVTGELFF
CDR3 DNA: TGCAGCGTTTGGCTAGCGGGAGTAACCGGGGAGCTGTTTTTT

clone size: .
J gene: TRBJ2-1
V gene: TRBV2
D gene: .
CDR3 protein: CASRTPTGTSNEQFF
CDR3 DNA: TGTGCCAGCAGGACCCCAACCGGGACAAGCAATGAGCAGTTCTTC

clone size: .
J gene: TRBJ2-1
V gene: TRBV7-8
D gene: TRBD2
CDR3 protein: CASSLQGLAGSNEQFF
CDR3 DNA: TGTGCCAGCAGCCTCCAGGGACTAGCGGGATCCAATGAGCAGTTCTTC

clone size: few
J gene: TRBJ1-2
V gene: TRBV30
D gene: .
CDR3 protein: CAWSAPRVYGYTF
CDR3 DNA: TGTGCCTGGAGTGCCCCGCGGGTCTATGGCTACACCTTC

clone size: .
J gene: TRBJ2-3
V gene: TRBV15
D gene: .
CDR3 protein: CATSRETLVGLADTQYF
CDR3 DNA: TGTGCCACCAGCAGAGAAACACTAGTCGGTTTAGCAGATACGCAGTATTTT

clone size: .
J gene: TRBJ2-7
V gene: TRBV7-8
D gene: .
CDR3 protein: CASSFSPRDSSYEQYF
CDR3 DNA: TGTGCCAGCAGCTTCTCCCCCCGGGACTCCTCCTACGAGCAGTACTTC

clone size: .
J gene: TRBJ1-4
V gene: TRBV4-2
D gene: TRBD1
CDR3 protein: CASSQVQGNEKLFF
CDR3 DNA: TGTGCCAGCAGCCAAGTACAGGGGAATGAAAAACTGTTTTTT

clone size: .
J gene: TRBJ1-1
V gene: TRBV13
D gene: TRBD1
CDR3 protein: CASSFPGQGYDTEAFF
CDR3 DNA: TGTGCCAGCAGCTTCCCGGGACAGGGATACGACACTGAAGCTTTCTTT

clone size: .
J gene: TRBJ2-5
V gene: TRBV5-8
D gene: .
CDR3 protein: CASSYLTIGETQYF
CDR3 DNA: TGTGCCAGCAGCTACTTGACGATCGGGGAGACCCAGTACTTC

clone size: .
J gene: TRBJ1-2
V gene: TRBV7-2
D gene: .
CDR3 protein: CASSLIGGQVDYGYTF
CDR3 DNA: TGTGCCAGCAGCTTAATTGGAGGGCAGGTGGACTATGGCTACACCTTC

clone size: .
J gene: TRBJ2-7
V gene: TRBV7-9
D gene: .
CDR3 protein: CASSLGTTGRPYEQYF
CDR3 DNA: TGTGCCAGCAGCTTAGGGACCACAGGGAGACCCTACGAGCAGTACTTC

clone size: .
J gene: TRBJ2-3
V gene: TRBV7-7
D gene: TRBD1
CDR3 protein: CASSPDRGGTDTQYF
CDR3 DNA: TGTGCCAGCAGTCCCGACAGGGGCGGCACAGATACGCAGTATTTT

clone size: .
J gene: TRBJ1-1
V gene: TRBV11-2
D gene: .
CDR3 protein: CASSTTREDTEAFF
CDR3 DNA: TGTGCCAGCAGCACCACCAGGGAGGACACTGAAGCTTTCTTT

clone size: once
J gene: TRBJ2-7
V gene: TRBV14
D gene: TRBD1
CDR3 protein: CASSRRQGAYEQYF
CDR3 DNA: TGTGCCAGCAGCCGCCGACAGGGAGCCTACGAGCAGTACTTC

clone size: .
J gene: TRBJ2-3
V gene: TRBV25-1
D gene: .
CDR3 protein: CASTRTGAGPDTQYF
CDR3 DNA: TGTGCCAGCACCAGAACGGGAGCGGGCCCAGATACGCAGTATTTT

clone size: .
J gene: TRBJ2-7
V gene: TRBV4-2
D gene: TRBD1
CDR3 protein: CASSLGQGKSSYEQYF
CDR3 DNA: TGTGCCAGCAGCCTTGGACAGGGGAAAAGCTCCTACGAGCAGTACTTC

clone size: .
J gene: TRBJ2-3
V gene: TRBV6-6
D gene: TRBD2
CDR3 protein: CASSPSGSTDTQYF
CDR3 DNA: TGTGCCAGCAGTCCTAGCGGAAGCACAGATACGCAGTATTTT

clone size: .
J gene: TRBJ1-2
V gene: TRBV7-3
D gene: .
CDR3 protein: CASSLTPDDGYTF
CDR3 DNA: TGTGCCAGCAGCTTAACCCCCGATGATGGCTACACCTTC

clone size: once
J gene: TRBJ2-3
V gene: TRBV29-1
D gene: TRBD2
CDR3 protein: CSVAGGRVSDTQYF
CDR3 DNA: TGCAGCGTTGCTGGGGGGAGGGTGTCGGATACGCAGTATTTT

clone size: .
J gene: TRBJ1-5
V gene: TRBV28
D gene: .
CDR3 protein: CASSLGLNNQPQHF
CDR3 DNA: TGTGCCAGCAGTTTGGGACTTAACAATCAGCCCCAGCATTTT

clone size: .
J gene: TRBJ2-1
V gene: TRBV6-1
D gene: TRBD2
CDR3 protein: CASSDRTSGTFNEQFF
CDR3 DNA: TGTGCCAGCAGTGATAGGACTAGCGGGACCTTCAATGAGCAGTTCTTC

clone size: .
J gene: TRBJ1-5
V gene: TRBV15
D gene: .
CDR3 protein: CATSRAHYPWFQPQHF
CDR3 DNA: TGTGCCACCAGCAGAGCTCATTACCCCTGGTTTCAGCCCCAGCATTTT

clone size: .
J gene: TRBJ1-2
V gene: TRBV19
D gene: .
CDR3 protein: CASRELTGFYGYTF
CDR3 DNA: TGTGCCAGTAGGGAACTGACAGGTTTTTATGGCTACACCTTC

clone size: .
J gene: TRBJ1-2
V gene: TRBV5-1
D gene: TRBD1
CDR3 protein: CASSLEQGWNGYTF
CDR3 DNA: TGCGCCAGCAGCTTGGAACAGGGGTGGAACGGCTACACCTTC

clone size: .
J gene: TRBJ1-4
V gene: TRBV5-1
D gene: .
CDR3 protein: CASSPGAGVNEKLFF
CDR3 DNA: TGCGCCAGCAGCCCCGGGGCGGGGGTTAATGAAAAACTGTTTTTT

clone size: .
J gene: TRBJ1-4
V gene: TRBV5-6
D gene: .
CDR3 protein: CASSLGMAFNEKLFF
CDR3 DNA: TGTGCCAGCAGCTTGGGGATGGCCTTTAATGAAAAACTGTTTTTT

clone size: .
J gene: TRBJ1-2
V gene: TRBV29-1
D gene: .
CDR3 protein: CSAEGQGEGYTF
CDR3 DNA: TGCAGCGCCGAGGGGCAGGGAGAAGGCTACACCTTC

clone size: .
J gene: TRBJ1-6
V gene: TRBV28
D gene: .
CDR3 protein: CASSYSSGADNSPLHF
CDR3 DNA: TGTGCCAGCAGTTATAGCTCCGGGGCAGACAATTCACCCCTCCACTTT

clone size: once
J gene: TRBJ2-7
V gene: TRBV14
D gene: TRBD2
CDR3 protein: CASSQAPSTSEILYEQYF
CDR3 DNA: TGTGCCAGCAGCCAAGCACCCTCAACTAGCGAAATACTTTACGAGCAGTACTTC

clone size: .
J gene: TRBJ2-7
V gene: TRBV4-2
D gene: TRBD1
CDR3 protein: CASSPTGTSYEQYF
CDR3 DNA: TGTGCCAGCAGCCCGACAGGGACCTCCTACGAGCAGTACTTC

clone size: .
J gene: TRBJ2-7
V gene: TRBV4-1
D gene: .
CDR3 protein: CASSLQDPRGGYEQYF
CDR3 DNA: TGCGCCAGCAGCCTACAAGATCCTAGGGGGGGCTACGAGCAGTACTTC

clone size: .
J gene: TRBJ1-1
V gene: TRBV6-1
D gene: .
CDR3 protein: CASSEEVGLNTEAFF
CDR3 DNA: TGTGCCAGCAGTGAAGAGGTAGGGCTGAACACTGAAGCTTTCTTT

clone size: .
J gene: TRBJ1-4
V gene: TRBV9
D gene: .
CDR3 protein: CASSVGSVNEKLFF
CDR3 DNA: TGTGCCAGCAGCGTAGGTAGCGTTAATGAAAAACTGTTTTTT

clone size: .
J gene: TRBJ2-3
V gene: TRBV6-5
D gene: TRBD1
CDR3 protein: CASSPGQGTDTQYF
CDR3 DNA: TGTGCCAGCAGCCCGGGACAGGGCACAGATACGCAGTATTTT

clone size: .
J gene: TRBJ2-3
V gene: TRBV11-2
D gene: TRBD2
CDR3 protein: CASSLALAGDIPDTQYF
CDR3 DNA: TGTGCCAGCAGCTTAGCTCTAGCGGGAGATATTCCAGATACGCAGTATTTT

clone size: .
J gene: TRBJ2-3
V gene: TRBV11-2
D gene: TRBD1
CDR3 protein: CASSRVKGQGDSDTQYF
CDR3 DNA: TGTGCCAGCAGCCGCGTTAAGGGACAGGGGGATTCAGATACGCAGTATTTT